This entry features one T cell receptor (beta chain) sequence. What it binds is unknown. This record comes from a study of CD8 T cells in ankylosing spondylitis. Study outcomes and limitations: Clones linked to disease, bearing a CD8+ phenotype, were relatively rare in peripheral blood. Ankylosing spondylitis blood appeared to carry a characteristic TCR beta motif of seven to nine highly homologous variants. Earlier reports found some motif variants in synovial fluid and blood in reactive arthritis.

Quantitative 5'-RACE with molecular barcodes generated TCR beta libraries. TCRdb used MiXCR to reprocess the 5' RACE reads, holding one entry per CDR3 protein. Seen here are about 510,000 distinct CDR3 sequences, about 5.7% observed once, and the top ten hold under 4.5%. This sequence originates from a male donor with ankylosing spondylitis. The sequenced sample was blood, either unsorted or a sorted T cell fraction (not recorded which).

The CDR3 reads CASGAGVHTGELFF. The CDR3 nucleotides are TGTGCCAGCGGGGCGGGAGTGCACACCGGGGAGCTGTTTTTT. V usage is TRBV7-2 and J usage is TRBJ2-2; TRBD2 matches 7 bases. Per germline, CDR1 SGHTA and CDR2 FQGNSA. The CDR3 is 14 residues long. The J segment lost 3 bases and the V segment lost 8 bases, leaving 6 bases of the junction unmatched.